The clone carrying this T cell receptor beta chain was observed at least ten times. Antigen unknown. This specimen belongs to a study of T cells in Graves' hyperthyroidism and ophthalmopathy. Study results and caveats: Clonotypes that were expanded in thyroid above 0.001 mostly appeared in blood too.

What was amplified from RNA transcripts were TCR beta CDR3 regions. With the HTBI primer set, the TCR CDR3 went through a first round of RT-PCR. Via MiXCR, TCRdb re-called the multiplex PCR reads, giving one row per CDR3 protein. The sample includes some 620,000 distinct CDR3 sequences, roughly 17% of them seen just once. The sequenced sample was blood. The sequence was obtained from a woman in her thirties with Graves' hyperthyroidism.

Here the CDR3 reads CASSERDVRGAQHF. DNA for the CDR3: TGTGCCAGCAGTGAACGAGATGTGAGGGGGGCCCAGCATTTT. The chain carries TRBV2 and TRBJ1-5; weak D call: TRBD1 (6 bases). There are 14 residues in the CDR3. The V gene lost 2 bases and the J gene lost 11 bases, with 16 bases spanning the gap. Germline lookup yields CDR1 SNHLY and CDR2 FYNNEI.